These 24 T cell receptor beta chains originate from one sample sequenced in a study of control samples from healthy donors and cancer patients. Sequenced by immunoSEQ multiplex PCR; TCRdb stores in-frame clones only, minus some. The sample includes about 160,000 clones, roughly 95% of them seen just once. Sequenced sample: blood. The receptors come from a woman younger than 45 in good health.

The chain's CDR3 is CASSGPGTSGPREQFF. The CDR3 nucleotides read TGTGCCAGCAGCGGACCCGGGACTAGCGGGCCCAGGGAGCAGTTCTTC. This sequence joins TRBV9 and TRBJ2-1, with 12 bases fitting TRBD2. V lost 3 bases to trimming and J lost 10 bases; unmatched junction nucleotides: 11. This CDR3 is built from 16 residues. Germline CDR1 is SGDLS and CDR2 is YYNGEE.

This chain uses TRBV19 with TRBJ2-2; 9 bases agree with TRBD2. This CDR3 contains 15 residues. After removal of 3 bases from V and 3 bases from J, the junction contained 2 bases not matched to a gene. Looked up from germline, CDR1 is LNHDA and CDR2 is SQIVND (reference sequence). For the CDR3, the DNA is TGTGCCAGTAGTATTAGCGGGAGTTACACCGGGGAGCTGTTTTTT. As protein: CASSISGSYTGELFF.

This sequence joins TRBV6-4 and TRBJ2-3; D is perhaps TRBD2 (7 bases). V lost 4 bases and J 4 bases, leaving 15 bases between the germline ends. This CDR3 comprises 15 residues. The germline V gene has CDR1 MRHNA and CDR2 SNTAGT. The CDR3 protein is CASSALGGAADTQYF. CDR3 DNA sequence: TGTGCCAGCAGTGCCCTGGGGGGGGCCGCAGATACGCAGTATTTT.

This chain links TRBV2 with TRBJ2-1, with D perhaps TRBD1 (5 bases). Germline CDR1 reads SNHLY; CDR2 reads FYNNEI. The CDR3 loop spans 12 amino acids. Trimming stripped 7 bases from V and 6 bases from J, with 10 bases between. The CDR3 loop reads CASTDSFNEQFF. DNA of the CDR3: TGTGCCAGCACCGACAGTTTCAATGAGCAGTTCTTC. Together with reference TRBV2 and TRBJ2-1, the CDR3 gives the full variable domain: EPEVTQTPSHQVTQMGQEVILRCVPISNHLYFYWYRQILGQKVEFLVSFYNNEISEKSEIFDDQFSVERPDGSNFTLKIRSTKLEDSAMYFCASTDSFNEQFFGPGTRLTVL.

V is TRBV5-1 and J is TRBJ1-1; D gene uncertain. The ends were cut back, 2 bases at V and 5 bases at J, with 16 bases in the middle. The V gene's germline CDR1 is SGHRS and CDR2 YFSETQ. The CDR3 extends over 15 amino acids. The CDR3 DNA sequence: TGCGCCAGCAGCTTAATGCGGGTCCCGGGGACTGAAGCTTTCTTT. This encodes CASSLMRVPGTEAFF.

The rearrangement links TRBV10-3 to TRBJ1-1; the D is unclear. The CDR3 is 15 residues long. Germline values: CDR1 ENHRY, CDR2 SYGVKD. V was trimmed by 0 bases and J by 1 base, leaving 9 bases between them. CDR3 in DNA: TGTGCCATCAGTGAGTCCCTGACGAGGAACACTGAAGCTTTCTTT. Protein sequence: CAISESLTRNTEAFF.

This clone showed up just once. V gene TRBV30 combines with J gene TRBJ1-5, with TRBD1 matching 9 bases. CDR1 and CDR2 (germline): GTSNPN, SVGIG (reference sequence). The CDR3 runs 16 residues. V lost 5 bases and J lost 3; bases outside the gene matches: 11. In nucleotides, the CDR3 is TGTGCCTGGGACGCCGGGACAGGGTCCTTCAATCAGCCCCAGCATTTT. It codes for CAWDAGTGSFNQPQHF.

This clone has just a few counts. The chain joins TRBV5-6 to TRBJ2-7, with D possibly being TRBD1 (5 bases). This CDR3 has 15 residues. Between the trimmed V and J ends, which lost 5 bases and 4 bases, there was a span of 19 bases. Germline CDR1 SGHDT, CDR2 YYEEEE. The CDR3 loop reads CASRAGIGASYEQYF. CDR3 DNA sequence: TGTGCCAGCAGGGCAGGGATAGGCGCATCGTACGAGCAGTACTTC.

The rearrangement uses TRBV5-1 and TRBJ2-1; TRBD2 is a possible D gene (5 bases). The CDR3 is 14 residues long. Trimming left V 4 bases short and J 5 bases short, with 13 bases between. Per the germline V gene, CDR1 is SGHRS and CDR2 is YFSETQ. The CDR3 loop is CASSPASGDNEQFF. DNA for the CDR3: TGCGCCAGCAGCCCCGCATCCGGGGACAATGAGCAGTTCTTC.

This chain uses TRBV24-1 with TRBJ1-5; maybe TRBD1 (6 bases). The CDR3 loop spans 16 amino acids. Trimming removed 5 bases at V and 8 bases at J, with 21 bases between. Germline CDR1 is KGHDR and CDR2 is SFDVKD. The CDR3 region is CATSGSRRGREEPQHF. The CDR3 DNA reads TGTGCCACCAGTGGATCCCGCAGGGGCCGGGAGGAGCCCCAGCATTTT.

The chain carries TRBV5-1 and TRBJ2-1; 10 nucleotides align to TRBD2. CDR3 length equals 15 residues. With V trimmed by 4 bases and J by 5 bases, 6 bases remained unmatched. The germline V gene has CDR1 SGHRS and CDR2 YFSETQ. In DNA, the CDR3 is TGCGCCAGCAGCCTCGGACTAGCGGCCCACAATGAGCAGTTCTTC. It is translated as CASSLGLAAHNEQFF.

CDR3 bases: TGCGCCAGCAGCGGCGAGCAGGGGGCAATGAGCTCTGGAAACACCATATATTTT. Amino acid sequence: CASSGEQGAMSSGNTIYF. This chain uses TRBV4-1 with TRBJ1-3; 8 bases are a match to TRBD1. Germline trimming cut 5 bases from V and 0 bases from J; bases unmatched to any gene: 12. The CDR3 runs 18 residues. Germline-derived CDR1 and CDR2 are MGHRA and YSYEKL.

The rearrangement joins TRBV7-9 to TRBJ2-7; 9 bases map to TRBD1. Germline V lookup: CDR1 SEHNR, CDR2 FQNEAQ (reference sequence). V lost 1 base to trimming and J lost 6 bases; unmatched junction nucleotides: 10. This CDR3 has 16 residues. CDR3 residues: CASSLGGTGSNSEQYF. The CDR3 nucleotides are TGTGCCAGCAGCTTAGGAGGGACAGGGAGTAACAGCGAGCAGTACTTC.

The CDR3 sequence is CASSPETGAGELFF. The CDR3 nucleotides are TGTGCCAGCTCACCAGAGACAGGAGCCGGGGAGCTGTTTTTT. The chain employs TRBV18 and TRBJ2-2, with D possibly TRBD1 on 6 matching bases. CDR1 is KGHSH and CDR2 is LQKENI in the germline V gene. V lost 2 bases, J lost 6 bases, and 10 bases lay in between. This CDR3 comprises 14 residues.

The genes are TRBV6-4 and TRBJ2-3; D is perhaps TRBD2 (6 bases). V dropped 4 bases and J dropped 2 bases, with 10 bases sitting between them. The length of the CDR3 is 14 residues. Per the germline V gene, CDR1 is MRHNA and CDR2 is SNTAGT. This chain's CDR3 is CASSATGDTDTQYF. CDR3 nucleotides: TGTGCCAGCAGTGCGACGGGAGACACAGATACGCAGTATTTT.

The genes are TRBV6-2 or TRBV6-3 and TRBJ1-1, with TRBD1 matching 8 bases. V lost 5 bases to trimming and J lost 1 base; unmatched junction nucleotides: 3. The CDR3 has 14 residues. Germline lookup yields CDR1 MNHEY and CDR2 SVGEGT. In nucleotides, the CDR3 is TGTGCCAGCAGTGCCACAGGGGGGAACACTGAAGCTTTCTTT. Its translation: CASSATGGNTEAFF.

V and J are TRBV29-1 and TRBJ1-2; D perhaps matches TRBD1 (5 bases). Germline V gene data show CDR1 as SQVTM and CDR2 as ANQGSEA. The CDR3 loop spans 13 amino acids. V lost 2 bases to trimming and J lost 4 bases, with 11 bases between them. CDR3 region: CSVEPRGIYGYTF. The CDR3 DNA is TGCAGCGTTGAACCCCGGGGGATCTATGGCTACACCTTC.

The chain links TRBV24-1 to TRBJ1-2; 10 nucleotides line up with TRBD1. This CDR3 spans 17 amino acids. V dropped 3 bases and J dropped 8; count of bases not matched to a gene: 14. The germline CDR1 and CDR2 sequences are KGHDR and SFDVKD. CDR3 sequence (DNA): TGTGCCACCAGTGATCGCCGGACAGGGGGATTAGAGGCCGGCTACACCTTC. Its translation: CATSDRRTGGLEAGYTF.

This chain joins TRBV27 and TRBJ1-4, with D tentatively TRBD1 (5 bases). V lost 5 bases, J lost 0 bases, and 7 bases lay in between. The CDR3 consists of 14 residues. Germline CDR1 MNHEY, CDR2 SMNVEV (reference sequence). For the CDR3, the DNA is TGTGCCAGCAGTCCGACAGCAACTAATGAAAAACTGTTTTTT. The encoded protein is CASSPTATNEKLFF.

The CDR3 nucleotides read TGCAGTGCTAGAGGCGGGACAAGTCAGTATTTT. Its translation: CSARGGTSQYF. V and J are TRBV20-1 and TRBJ2-3; D is possibly TRBD1 or TRBD2 (6 bases each). This CDR3 region has 11 residues. The germline V gene has CDR1 DFQATT and CDR2 SNEGSKA (reference sequence). V was pared by 1 base and J by 12 bases, with 11 bases between.

CDR3 sequence: CASSLGTEKNIQYF. Here the CDR3 DNA reads TGCGCCAGCAGCTTGGGGACAGAAAAAAACATTCAGTACTTC. This chain links TRBV5-1 with TRBJ2-4; tentative D call: TRBD1 (6 bases). The CDR3 sequence is 14 residues long. CDR1 is SGHRS, CDR2 YFSETQ, per germline. Trimming removed 0 bases at V and 4 bases at J, with 8 bases between.

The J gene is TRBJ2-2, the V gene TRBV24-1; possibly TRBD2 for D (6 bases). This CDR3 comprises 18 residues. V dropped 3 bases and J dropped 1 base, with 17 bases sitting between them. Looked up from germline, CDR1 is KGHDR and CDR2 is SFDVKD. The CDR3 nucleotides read TGTGCCACCAGTGATCCGGGACTTTGGACACAGAACACCGGGGAGCTGTTTTTT. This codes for CATSDPGLWTQNTGELFF.

The CDR3 sequence: CASSFGGANQPQHF. Written as DNA, the CDR3 is TGTGCCAGCAGTTTTGGGGGGGCCAATCAGCCCCAGCATTTT. The chain recombines TRBV28 with TRBJ1-5; weak D call: TRBD1 (6 bases). Germline V gene data show CDR1 as MDHEN and CDR2 as SYDVKM. V gave up 3 bases and J gave up 3 bases, with 9 bases separating them. This CDR3 region has 14 residues.

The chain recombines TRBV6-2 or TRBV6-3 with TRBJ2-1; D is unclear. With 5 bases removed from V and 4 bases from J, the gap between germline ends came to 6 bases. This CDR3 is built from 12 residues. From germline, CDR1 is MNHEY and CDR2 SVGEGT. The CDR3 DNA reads TGTGCCAGCAGTAAATGGTACAATGAGCAGTTCTTC. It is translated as CASSKWYNEQFF.